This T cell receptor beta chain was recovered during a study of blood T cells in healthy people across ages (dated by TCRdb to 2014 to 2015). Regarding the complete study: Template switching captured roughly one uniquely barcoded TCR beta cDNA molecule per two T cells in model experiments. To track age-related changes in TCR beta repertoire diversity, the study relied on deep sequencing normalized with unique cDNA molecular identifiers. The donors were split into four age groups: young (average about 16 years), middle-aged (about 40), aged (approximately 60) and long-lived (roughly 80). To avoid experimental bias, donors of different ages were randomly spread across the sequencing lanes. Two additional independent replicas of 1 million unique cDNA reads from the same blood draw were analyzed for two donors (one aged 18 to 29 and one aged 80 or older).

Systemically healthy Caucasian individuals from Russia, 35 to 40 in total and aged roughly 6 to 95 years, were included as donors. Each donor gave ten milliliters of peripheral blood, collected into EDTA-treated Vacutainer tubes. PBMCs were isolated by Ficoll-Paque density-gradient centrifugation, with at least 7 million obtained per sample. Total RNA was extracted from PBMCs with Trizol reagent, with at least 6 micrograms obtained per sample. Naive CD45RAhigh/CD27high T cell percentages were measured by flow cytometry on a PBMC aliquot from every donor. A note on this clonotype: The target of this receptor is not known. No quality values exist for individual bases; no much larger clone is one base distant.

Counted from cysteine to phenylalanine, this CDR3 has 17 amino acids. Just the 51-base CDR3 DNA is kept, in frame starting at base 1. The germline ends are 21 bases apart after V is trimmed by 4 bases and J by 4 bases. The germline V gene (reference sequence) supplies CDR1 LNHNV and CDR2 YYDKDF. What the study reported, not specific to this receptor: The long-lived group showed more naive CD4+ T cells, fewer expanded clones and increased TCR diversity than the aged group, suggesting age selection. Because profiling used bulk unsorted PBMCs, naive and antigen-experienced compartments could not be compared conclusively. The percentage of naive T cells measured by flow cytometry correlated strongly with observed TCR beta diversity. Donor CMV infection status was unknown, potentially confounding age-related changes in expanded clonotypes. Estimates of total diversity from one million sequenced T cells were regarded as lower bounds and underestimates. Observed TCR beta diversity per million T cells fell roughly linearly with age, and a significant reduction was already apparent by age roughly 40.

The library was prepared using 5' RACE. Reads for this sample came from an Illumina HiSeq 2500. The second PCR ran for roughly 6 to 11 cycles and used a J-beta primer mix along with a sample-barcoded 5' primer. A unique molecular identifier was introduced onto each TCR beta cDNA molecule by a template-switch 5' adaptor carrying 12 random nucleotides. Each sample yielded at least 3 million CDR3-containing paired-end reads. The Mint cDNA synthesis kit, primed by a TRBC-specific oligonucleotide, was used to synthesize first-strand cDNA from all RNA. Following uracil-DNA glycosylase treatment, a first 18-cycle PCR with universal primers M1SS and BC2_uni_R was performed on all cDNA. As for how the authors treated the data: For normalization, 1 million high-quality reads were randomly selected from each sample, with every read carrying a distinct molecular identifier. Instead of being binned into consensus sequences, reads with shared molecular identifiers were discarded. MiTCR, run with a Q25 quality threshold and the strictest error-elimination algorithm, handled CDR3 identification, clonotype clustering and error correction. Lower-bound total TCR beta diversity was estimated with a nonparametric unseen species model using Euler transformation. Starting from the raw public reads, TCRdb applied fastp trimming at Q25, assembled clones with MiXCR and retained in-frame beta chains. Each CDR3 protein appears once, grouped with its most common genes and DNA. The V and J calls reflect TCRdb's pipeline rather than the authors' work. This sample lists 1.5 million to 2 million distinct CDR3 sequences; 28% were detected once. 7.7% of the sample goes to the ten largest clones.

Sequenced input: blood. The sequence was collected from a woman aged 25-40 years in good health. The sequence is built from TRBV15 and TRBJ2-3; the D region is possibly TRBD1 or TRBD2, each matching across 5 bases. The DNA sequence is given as TGTGCCACCAGCAACCCTCCGGGACGGGCCTTGGCAGATACGCAGTATTTT. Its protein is CATSNPPGRALADTQYF.